This T cell receptor (beta chain) originates from a study of T cells after yellow fever vaccination. As for the study in general: Preparation used SMART-Seq v4 Ultra Low Input for the low-cell-number fractions.

They built TCR cDNA with 5'RACE template switching, a step that put in a universal primer site and UMIs. MiXCR was run by TCRdb on the 5' RACE reads, yielding one entry per CDR3 protein. Of hundreds of thousands of distinct CDR3 sequences listed, around 4% were seen once; the top ten hold about a quarter. The V and J ends lost 6 bases and 3 bases respectively, with 18 bases between them. The CDR3 is made up of 14 amino acids. Germline CDR1 reads DFQATT; CDR2 reads SNEGSKA (reference sequence). Only a few counts were recorded for this clonotype. Its antigen remains unknown. Study-level points and caveats: Researchers report a weaker secondary response that nonetheless peaked faster, day 5 versus 15. There was a small share of clonotypes that showed up in both the CD4 and CD8 compartments.

The rearrangement joins TRBV20-1 to TRBJ2-7; D may be TRBD1 or TRBD2 (5 bases each). This sequence was found in a man between 18 and 29 years old who received the YFV17D yellow fever vaccine. Sequenced here: PBMCs, sampled on the day of the yellow fever booster vaccination. The CDR3 is CSARKRDHLYEQYF. The CDR3 DNA reads as TGCAGTGCCCGCAAAAGGGACCATCTCTACGAGCAGTACTTC.